The clone carrying this T cell receptor beta chain showed up just a few times. TCR sequencing used cDNA made by reverse transcription of extracted RNA. Method: immunoSEQ multiplex PCR; TCRdb's copy keeps in-frame clones and lacks some. The profile covers 150,000 to 160,000 clones, with about 51% appearing a single time and less than 20% taken by the ten largest. This entry comes from a study of CD8+ T cells in alopecia areata. V was pared by 4 bases and J by 0 bases, with 5 bases of the junction left unmatched. Germline CDR1 reads GTSNPN; CDR2 reads SVGIG (reference sequence). CDR3 length: 14 amino acids.

Sequencing was performed on CD8+ T cells sorted from blood, taken at week 0. This chain links TRBV30 with TRBJ1-1; the match to TRBD1 covers 7 bases. This clonotype originated in a human donor with alopecia areata. The CDR3 reads CAWNPGTVNTEAFF. The CDR3 DNA reads TGTGCCTGGAACCCGGGGACAGTGAACACTGAAGCTTTCTTT.